Shown below are 31 T cell receptor beta chains from a single sample sequenced in a study of T cell responses to AZD1222 COVID-19 vaccine. TCRdb's table, derived via immunoSEQ multiplex PCR, lists solely in-frame clones and lacks some. This table holds about 35,000 clones, 75% to 90% found once. Sequenced here: peripheral blood, sampled on day 0 of AZD1222 vaccination. Source of these receptors: an adult in good health.

The chain uses TRBV5-1 and TRBJ2-5; D tentatively fits TRBD1 or TRBD2 (5 bases each). V lost 6 bases, J lost 2 bases, and 20 bases lay in between. Germline CDR1 SGHRS, CDR2 YFSETQ. The CDR3 totals 16 residues. CDR3 nucleotide sequence: TGCGCCAGCACCTCCGGGACCCGTCTAACTCAAGAGACCCAGTACTTC. Protein: CASTSGTRLTQETQYF.

The chain recombines TRBV2 with TRBJ1-5; TRBD1 agrees at 7 bases. Germline-derived CDR1 and CDR2 are SNHLY and FYNNEI. V shed 5 bases and J 5 bases; nucleotides not matched to a gene: 3. The CDR3 has 13 residues. The CDR3 region is CASSSDRDQPQHF. CDR3 coding DNA: TGTGCCAGCAGTTCCGACAGGGATCAGCCCCAGCATTTT.

The V call is TRBV7-9, the J call TRBJ2-3; D remains unclear. The CDR3 contains 14 residues. Germline CDR1 reads SEHNR; CDR2 reads FQNEAQ (reference sequence). With 1 base removed from V and 0 bases from J, the gap between germline ends came to 5 bases. The CDR3: CASSLGISTDTQYF. Here the CDR3 DNA reads TGTGCCAGCAGCTTAGGGATTAGCACAGATACGCAGTATTTT.

This chain joins TRBV5-1 and TRBJ2-3, with TRBD1 as a possible D gene (6 bases). V was cut by 5 bases and J by 2 bases, with 15 bases left in between. This CDR3 is 15 amino acids long. The germline V gene encodes CDR1 SGHRS and CDR2 YFSETQ. The CDR3 is CASRAGQHTTDTQYF. CDR3 bases: TGCGCCAGCAGGGCCGGACAGCATACCACAGATACGCAGTATTTT. Supplemented by reference TRBV5-1 and TRBJ2-3, the full variable domain reads KAGVTQTPRYLIKTRGQQVTLSCSPISGHRSVSWYQQTPGQGLQFLFEYFSETQRNKGNFPGRFSGRQFSNSRSEMNVSTLELGDSALYLCASRAGQHTTDTQYFGPGTRLTVL.

The chain recombines TRBV19 with TRBJ2-5; 11 bases are shared with TRBD2. The CDR3 spans 18 residues. The germline gives CDR1 LNHDA, CDR2 SQIVND (reference sequence). V shed 3 bases and J 1 base; nucleotides not matched to a gene: 10. The CDR3 spells CASSMGLAAARRQETQYF. In DNA form, the CDR3 reads TGTGCCAGTAGTATGGGACTAGCGGCCGCCCGACGCCAAGAGACCCAGTACTTC.

This chain links TRBV27 with TRBJ2-5; D is unresolved. V lost 0 bases to trimming and J lost 5 bases, with 13 bases between them. CDR1 is MNHEY, CDR2 SMNVEV, per germline (reference sequence). The CDR3 consists of 15 residues. This CDR3 reads CASSLSSLMSETQYF. The CDR3 region has the DNA TGTGCCAGCAGTTTATCGAGCTTGATGTCGGAGACCCAGTACTTC.

The chain links TRBV4-2 to TRBJ2-7; TRBD1 matches at 11 bases. This CDR3 has 15 residues. V trimming: 4 bases; J trimming: 5 bases; junction bases outside the gene matches: 7. CDR1 and CDR2 from the germline V gene are LGHNA and YNFKEQ. The CDR3: CASSPGQGGKNEQYF. CDR3 nucleotide sequence: TGTGCCAGCAGCCCGGGACAGGGGGGAAAAAACGAGCAGTACTTC.

The rearrangement uses TRBV7-8 and TRBJ1-4; unclear D gene. This CDR3 has 14 residues. CDR1 is SGHVS and CDR2 is FQNEAQ in the germline V gene. Trimming pared 2 bases from V and 6 bases from J, leaving 10 bases between. In DNA, the CDR3 is TGTGCCAGCAGCTTATCGCAGGCGGATGAAAAACTGTTTTTT. Translation: CASSLSQADEKLFF.

The genes are TRBV3-1 (or the pseudogene TRBV3-2) and TRBJ2-1; weak D call: TRBD1 (5 bases). This CDR3 spans 13 amino acids. CDR1 is LGHDT, CDR2 YNNKEL, per germline (reference sequence). V was trimmed by 4 bases and J by 4 bases, leaving 8 bases between them. The CDR3 sequence: CASSLRQYNEQFF. The CDR3 DNA sequence: TGTGCCAGCAGCCTCCGACAGTACAATGAGCAGTTCTTC.

The chain links TRBV6-5 to TRBJ2-1, with D possibly being TRBD2 (6 bases). Trimming took 10 bases from V and 1 from J, leaving 17 bases between them. Germline V gene lookup returns CDR1 MNHEY and CDR2 SVGAGI. This CDR3 comprises 15 residues. CDR3 coding DNA: TGTGCCACCGCACCCCCGAGCGGGTCCTACAATGAGCAGTTCTTC. The encoded protein is CATAPPSGSYNEQFF.

The chain has TRBV7-3 and TRBJ2-5, with 7 nucleotides matching TRBD1. The length of the CDR3 is 15 residues. Trimming at V came to 4 bases and at J to 4 bases, leaving 9 bases not matched to a gene. Germline V lookup: CDR1 SGHTA, CDR2 FQGTGA. The CDR3 sequence: CASSSQGWRSETQYF. The CDR3, as DNA: TGTGCCAGCAGCTCACAGGGGTGGCGATCAGAGACCCAGTACTTC.

The V gene is TRBV5-4, the J gene TRBJ2-5; TRBD2 might be the D (6 bases). CDR3 length: 15 residues. Germline values: CDR1 SGHNT, CDR2 YYREEE (reference sequence). V was pared by 0 bases and J by 4 bases, with 13 bases between. CDR3 sequence (DNA): TGTGCCAGCAGCTTGGACGGGACTGGCCGAGAGACCCAGTACTTC. Translation: CASSLDGTGRETQYF.

The chain uses TRBV30 and TRBJ2-1; no clear D. CDR1 is GTSNPN and CDR2 is SVGIG in the germline V gene (reference sequence). Trimming shortened V by 5 bases and J by 0 bases, and 11 bases separated the two germline ends. The CDR3 contains 14 residues. The CDR3 protein is CAWVKGFSYNEQFF. The DNA of the CDR3 is TGTGCCTGGGTGAAGGGTTTCTCCTACAATGAGCAGTTCTTC.

This clone has a handful of counts. The V call is TRBV19, the J call TRBJ1-2; D call uncertain. The CDR3 has 17 residues. V gave up 1 base and J gave up 3 bases, with 18 bases separating them. Germline V lookup: CDR1 LNHDA, CDR2 SQIVND (reference sequence). CDR3 protein: CASSIAARRRAHYGYTF. Here the CDR3 DNA reads TGTGCCAGTAGTATAGCGGCCAGGAGGAGGGCACACTATGGCTACACCTTC.

The chain links TRBV7-3 to TRBJ2-2; D not certain. The CDR3 is 14 residues long. Germline V gene data show CDR1 as SGHTA and CDR2 as FQGTGA. The V and J ends lost 2 bases and 0 bases respectively, with 4 bases between them. The CDR3 protein is CASSLFANTGELFF. In DNA form, the CDR3 reads TGTGCCAGCAGCTTATTCGCGAACACCGGGGAGCTGTTTTTT.

This sequence joins TRBV27 and TRBJ1-3; D is unresolved. CDR1 MNHEY and CDR2 SMNVEV come from the germline V gene (reference sequence). The V end was cut by 4 bases, the J end by 0 bases, with 10 bases between. CDR3 length equals 15 residues. CDR3 nucleotide sequence: TGTGCCAGCAGTTCGGGGTCACTCTCTGGAAACACCATATATTTT. It specifies CASSSGSLSGNTIYF.

The chain has TRBV2 and TRBJ1-2; 8 nucleotides align to TRBD1. This CDR3 has 13 amino acids. Looked up from germline, CDR1 is SNHLY and CDR2 is FYNNEI. V shed 6 bases and J 8 bases; nucleotides not matched to a gene: 8. The CDR3, as DNA: TGTGCCAGCAGACCCTGGACAGGGCTGGGCTACACCTTC. Protein: CASRPWTGLGYTF. The entire variable domain, with the rest obtained from reference TRBV2 and TRBJ1-2, is as follows: EPEVTQTPSHQVTQMGQEVILRCVPISNHLYFYWYRQILGQKVEFLVSFYNNEISEKSEIFDDQFSVERPDGSNFTLKIRSTKLEDSAMYFCASRPWTGLGYTFGSGTRLTVV.

CDR3: CAWNMISYNSPLHF. The DNA for the CDR3 is TGTGCCTGGAACATGATCTCCTATAATTCACCCCTCCACTTT. This sequence joins TRBV30 and TRBJ1-6, with no clear D. The CDR3 spans 14 residues. V lost 4 bases to trimming and J lost 0 bases, with 7 bases between them. Germline V CDR1 and CDR2: GTSNPN, SVGIG (reference sequence).

J is TRBJ2-7 and V is TRBV6-5, with 10 bases fitting TRBD2. Germline V gives CDR1 MNHEY, CDR2 SVGAGI. V lost 2 bases to trimming and J lost 3 bases; unmatched junction nucleotides: 4. The CDR3 spans 15 residues. The CDR3 here is CASSYKAGGVYEQYF. CDR3 DNA sequence: TGTGCCAGCAGTTACAAAGCGGGAGGGGTCTACGAGCAGTACTTC.

V usage is TRBV7-3 and J usage is TRBJ2-1; D gene ambiguous. V lost 5 bases, J lost 6 bases, and 11 bases lay in between. The CDR3 sequence is 13 residues long. Looked up from germline, CDR1 is SGHTA and CDR2 is FQGTGA. The CDR3 region is CASSPSRSNEQFF. The CDR3 DNA sequence: TGTGCCAGCAGCCCAAGCCGGAGCAATGAGCAGTTCTTC.

The chain carries TRBV29-1 and TRBJ1-1; TRBD1 might be the D (5 bases). This CDR3 contains 12 residues. CDR1 SQVTM and CDR2 ANQGSEA come from the germline V gene. V was trimmed by 3 bases and J by 4 bases, leaving 9 bases between them. CDR3 loop: CSVDTGRTEAFF. The CDR3 DNA follows: TGCAGCGTTGACACAGGACGCACTGAAGCTTTCTTT.

The chain carries TRBV10-3 and TRBJ2-1; TRBD2 matches at 11 bases. CDR1 and CDR2 (germline): ENHRY, SYGVKD. After removal of 7 bases from V and 2 bases from J, the junction contained 4 bases not matched to a gene. This CDR3 comprises 15 residues. The CDR3 reads CAITKTSGAYNEQFF. The CDR3 region has the DNA TGTGCCATCACCAAGACTAGCGGGGCCTACAATGAGCAGTTCTTC.

The chain is built from TRBV7-2 and TRBJ1-4; 8 bases map to TRBD1. The CDR3 extends over 15 amino acids. Germline V gene sequence: CDR1 SGHTA, CDR2 FQGNSA. V dropped 5 bases and J dropped 7; count of bases not matched to a gene: 9. The CDR3 DNA follows: TGTGCCAGCAGCGCCAGACAGGGGCCAGGTGAAAAACTGTTTTTT. It codes for CASSARQGPGEKLFF.

V gene TRBV15 combines with J gene TRBJ1-3; D is possibly TRBD1 (5 bases). CDR1 is LNHNV and CDR2 is YYDKDF in the germline V gene (reference sequence). The CDR3 is 16 residues long. V was trimmed by 4 bases and J by 0 bases, leaving 13 bases between them. Written as DNA, the CDR3 is TGTGCCACCAGCAACCGGGACGCATACTCTGGAAACACCATATATTTT. It is translated as CATSNRDAYSGNTIYF.

This clone was recorded a few times. The rearrangement links TRBV5-1 to TRBJ2-7; 9 bases match TRBD1. Germline values: CDR1 SGHRS, CDR2 YFSETQ. After removal of 3 bases from V and 5 bases from J, the junction contained 9 bases not matched to a gene. The CDR3 is 15 residues long. CDR3 in amino acids: CASSSGTGWENEQYF. CDR3 DNA sequence: TGCGCCAGCAGCTCCGGGACAGGGTGGGAGAACGAGCAGTACTTC.

The rearrangement joins TRBV27 to TRBJ1-2; possibly TRBD1 for D (6 bases). CDR1 MNHEY and CDR2 SMNVEV come from the germline V gene (reference sequence). The V gene lost 3 bases and the J gene lost 5 bases, with 10 bases spanning the gap. The CDR3 has 13 residues. CDR3 residues: CASSFYRDYGYTF. The CDR3 DNA reads TGTGCCAGCAGTTTCTACAGGGATTATGGCTACACCTTC.

The gene calls are TRBV9 and TRBJ2-7, with TRBD2 as a possible D gene (6 bases). The germline V gene has CDR1 SGDLS and CDR2 YYNGEE. V lost 0 bases and J lost 7, with 17 bases in between. There are 15 residues in the CDR3. CDR3 in DNA: TGTGCCAGCAGCGTAGCCGGGGGTGTGGCGGAGGAGCAGTACTTC. This encodes CASSVAGGVAEEQYF.

The CDR3 DNA reads TGCGCCAGCAGCTGGGGTGAAGAGACCCAGTACTTC. This translates into CASSWGEETQYF. The V gene is TRBV5-1, the J gene TRBJ2-5; no definite D call. The CDR3 is made up of 12 amino acids. Germline loops: CDR1 SGHRS, CDR2 YFSETQ. Deletions cut 3 bases from V and 3 bases from J, with 6 bases between.

In its sample, this clone was seen a few times. This rearrangement joins TRBV19 to TRBJ1-5; TRBD1 agrees at 7 bases. The CDR3 has 14 residues. V gave up 7 bases and J gave up 3 bases; unmatched junction bases: 6. The V gene's germline CDR1 is LNHDA and CDR2 SQIVND (reference sequence). The CDR3 DNA follows: TGTGCCAGTACTAACGACAGGGCCAATCAGCCCCAGCATTTT. Translation gives CASTNDRANQPQHF. The full variable domain, rest sourced from reference TRBV19 and TRBJ1-5, is DGGITQSPKYLFRKEGQNVTLSCEQNLNHDAMYWYRQDPGQGLRLIYYSQIVNDFQKGDIAEGYSVSREKKESFPLTVTSAQKNPTAFYLCASTNDRANQPQHFGDGTRLSIL.

The V call is TRBV10-3, the J call TRBJ2-4; D unclear. Looked up from germline, CDR1 is ENHRY and CDR2 is SYGVKD. V was trimmed by 2 bases and J by 0 bases, leaving 2 bases between them. This CDR3 comprises 13 residues. DNA for the CDR3: TGTGCCATCAGTGAGATAGCCAAAAACATTCAGTACTTC. As protein: CAISEIAKNIQYF.

This chain joins TRBV3-1 (or the pseudogene TRBV3-2) and TRBJ2-3; 7 bases are a match to TRBD2. Trimming at V came to 1 base and at J to 4 bases, leaving 5 bases not matched to a gene. The CDR3 totals 15 residues. The germline V gene encodes CDR1 LGHDT and CDR2 YNNKEL (reference sequence). The CDR3 DNA reads as TGTGCCAGCAGCCAAGGACTAGCAGGGCCAGATACGCAGTATTTT. Translation: CASSQGLAGPDTQYF.